This T cell receptor (beta chain) comes out of a study of OX40 agonist ivuxolimab in advanced cancers. Study context: Patients received ivuxolimab, an intravenous treatment, every 2 weeks at 0.01 to 10 mg/kg. Patients with hepatocellular carcinoma, melanoma, renal cell or head and neck cancer made up the dose-escalation patients. Mean age approximately 59 years, range about 23 to 80; 82.7% male. Study-wide results and limits: With doses of 0.1 to 3.0 mg/kg, CD4+ and CD8+ blood T cells had undergone clonal expansion by week 6.

The table came from immunoSEQ multiplex PCR; TCRdb's copy has only in-frame clones and leaves some out. The sample has 60,000 to 75,000 clones; 87% are singletons. Germline CDR1 and CDR2: GTSNPN and SVGIG (reference sequence). The CDR3 is 16 residues long. The V and J ends lost 1 base and 5 bases, in that order; junction bases with no gene match: 12. This clone was seen only a few times. Antigen: not known. The chain employs TRBV30 and TRBJ1-1, with 8 bases lining up with TRBD1. The source is an adult with an advanced solid tumor such as melanoma, head and neck, liver or kidney cancer. Sequenced here: CD4+ or CD8+ T cells sorted from blood, sampled in a trial of the OX40 agonist ivuxolimab. The CDR3 region has the DNA TGTGCCTGGAGTGCCGGAAACGGACAGGGCAGGACTGAAGCTTTCTTT. Protein: CAWSAGNGQGRTEAFF.